This TCR beta chain was sequenced in a study of blood T cells in healthy people across ages. V was shortened by 1 base and J by 2 bases, with 11 bases between the two germline ends. Germline V gene data show CDR1 as DFQATT and CDR2 as SNEGSKA (reference sequence). This CDR3 contains 14 residues. With regard to this clonotype: The antigen remains unidentified.

Whole-study findings and limits: Those diversity estimates obtained from one million T cells were thought to be underestimates.

Sample-barcoded 5' priming and a J-beta primer mix drove a second PCR of about 6 to 12 cycles. TCRdb reanalysed the 5' RACE reads using MiXCR and keeps one entry per CDR3 protein. The data show about 680,000 distinct CDR3 sequences, around 48% seen once. The rearrangement links TRBV20-1 to TRBJ1-2, with D tentatively TRBD1 (5 bases). The clonotype comes from a woman in her fifties or sixties in good health. Specimen: blood. The DNA of the CDR3 is TGCAGTGCTAGAGTCCCTCCAGGGAACTATGGCTACACCTTC. This translates into CSARVPPGNYGYTF.